This T cell receptor beta chain appears in the sequencing data of a study of T-cell reconstitution after alpha-beta-depleted transplantation in children (dated by TCRdb to 2016 to 2017). Broadly, across the study: T-cell immune reconstitution after TCRalphabeta/CD19-depleted allogeneic hematopoietic cell transplantation in children was quantitatively tracked in the study by means of TCR repertoire profiling. Study-level results and caveats: In some patients, the high TCRbeta diversity seen at day 60 was put down to recipient T cells and intrathymic progenitors that had survived conditioning. Over subsequent months, a decline in hyperexpanded clone frequencies was noted, and after one year, T-cell counts and TCRbeta diversity were mostly ascribed to newly produced T cells. About two months after transplant, the apparently early recovery of alphabetaT-cell counts reportedly depended on just several hundred clones that had expanded rapidly and came from non-depleted graft cells.

Details on this clonotype: It has no known antigen specificity. No much larger clone exists at a distance of one base, and base qualities are not known.

Reading the label with the study, this specimen's treatment or condition is: allogeneic hematopoietic cell transplantation with graft depleted of TCRalphabeta T cells and CD19 B cells. TCRalphabeta/CD19-depleted allogeneic hematopoietic cell grafts were given to the transplant recipients, all of whom were children. The library was obtained by PCR. The instrument was an Illumina HiSeq 2500. Molecular barcoding was employed in the preparation of TCR libraries, with unique molecular identifiers being used to normalize TCRbeta repertoire quantification. In TCRdb, the public reads were trimmed at Q25 with fastp and aligned with MiXCR, with productive beta chains retained. Every entry covers one CDR3 protein and lists the most common genes and DNA from its rows. The sample table records about 240,000 distinct CDR3 sequences; more than 20% of these occur just once. Less than 3.5% of the sample lies in the top ten.

Here the sequenced sample was PBMCs, taken before TCRalphabeta/CD19-depleted stem cell transplant. The TCR sequence derives from a girl aged 2 to 9 with Fanconi anemia, due to receive a stem cell transplant.

The CDR3 reads as follows: CASSKGGRDFYEQYF. The nucleotides are TGTGCCAGCAGCAAAGGCGGCAGGGATTTCTACGAGCAGTACTTC. The sequence links TRBV21-1 to TRBJ2-7; the table calls TRBD2, which could not be checked here. TRBV21-1 is flagged as a pseudogene. The CDR3 has 15 amino acids, counting the end cysteine and phenylalanine. The kept DNA is CDR3 alone, 45 bases in frame from the first base.